One and the same sample provided the 2 T cell receptor beta chains below, sequenced in a study of molecular identifiers for immune sequencing clone quantification. TCRdb ran MiXCR on the PCR reads and lists one entry per CDR3 protein. This table holds some 94,000 distinct CDR3 sequences, 20% to 25% found once. The material sequenced was naive CD8+ T cells from blood, with Jurkat cell RNA spiked in. As for subset: FACS-sorted CD8+CD4-CCR7+CD45RA+ naive T cells. The receptors shown here come from a human donor in good health. Some libraries in this study had Jurkat cell RNA spiked in.

With respect to this clonotype: A read error may explain this, as a much larger clone is one base away. The rearrangement uses TRBV30 and TRBJ2-1; no clear D. CDR1 GTSNPN and CDR2 SVGIG come from the germline V gene (reference sequence). The CDR3 extends over 10 amino acids. CDR3 bases: TGTGCCTGGAGTGTGCGTGAGCAGTCCTTC. The encoded protein is CAWSVREQSF.

This clonotype was observed a few times. The V call is TRBV27, the J call TRBJ2-1; no definite D call. V shed 5 bases and J shed 0 bases, with 14 bases lying between them. Germline V lookup: CDR1 MNHEY, CDR2 SMNVEV (reference sequence). CDR3 length: 16 residues. CDR3 protein: CASSGMVSSSYNEQFF. For the CDR3, the DNA is TGTGCCAGCAGTGGAATGGTGTCCAGCTCCTACAATGAGCAGTTCTTC.